This TCR beta chain emerged from a study of control samples from healthy donors and cancer patients. Germline-derived CDR1 and CDR2 are LGHNA and YNFKEQ. Trimming removed 4 bases from V and 1 base from J, with 13 bases in between. The CDR3 is 15 residues long. The assay was immunoSEQ multiplex PCR, and TCRdb's table has in-frame clones only and misses some. The sample yields some 160,000 clones, approximately 90% seen once. The chain uses TRBV4-2 and TRBJ1-1, with no clear D. The TCR was taken from a woman in her twenties or thirties in good health. The specimen sequenced was blood. CDR3 nucleotide sequence: TGTGCCAGCAGCCTTAAGTATCCCACGAACACTGAAGCTTTCTTT. Translating gives CASSLKYPTNTEAFF.